This T cell receptor beta chain was recorded in a study of T cells in Graves' hyperthyroidism and ophthalmopathy. Diagnosing involved the use of clinical symptoms, serum thyroxine and TRAb, thyroid ultrasound and orbital computed tomography. Amplified TCR beta CDR3 regions came from RNA transcripts. In the first-round RT-PCR of the TCR CDR3, the HTBI primer set was used. TCRdb reprocessed the multiplex PCR reads with MiXCR, giving one entry per CDR3 protein. The data contain about 640,000 distinct CDR3 sequences, just under 45% of them singletons. Sequenced input: peripheral blood or thyroid tissue (not recorded which). The TCR originated in an adult man with Graves' disease, either hyperthyroidism or ophthalmopathy (not recorded which).

CDR3 DNA: TGTGCCAGCAGTTACTCGGGGGCAGGGGAGCAGTACTTC. Protein product: CASSYSGAGEQYF. The chain couples TRBV6-5 to TRBJ2-7; tentatively, D is TRBD1 (6 bases). Between the trimmed V and J ends, which lost 0 bases and 7 bases, there was a span of 10 bases. Germline values: CDR1 MNHEY, CDR2 SVGAGI. The CDR3 runs to 13 residues.